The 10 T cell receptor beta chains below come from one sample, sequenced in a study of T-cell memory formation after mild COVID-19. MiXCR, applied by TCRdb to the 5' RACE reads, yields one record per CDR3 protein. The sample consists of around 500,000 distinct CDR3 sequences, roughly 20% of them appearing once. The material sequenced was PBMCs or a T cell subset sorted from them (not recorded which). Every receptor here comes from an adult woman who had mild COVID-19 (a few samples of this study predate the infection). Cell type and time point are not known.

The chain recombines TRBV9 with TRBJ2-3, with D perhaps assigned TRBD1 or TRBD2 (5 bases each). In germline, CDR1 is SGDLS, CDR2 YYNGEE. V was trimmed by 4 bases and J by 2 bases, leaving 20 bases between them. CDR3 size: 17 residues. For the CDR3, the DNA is TGTGCCAGCAGCCTCACGGCCAAGGGGCGGGTCACAGATACGCAGTATTTT. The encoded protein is CASSLTAKGRVTDTQYF.

CDR3: CSLGRGSYNEQFF. For the CDR3, the DNA is TGCAGCCTAGGGCGCGGGTCCTACAATGAGCAGTTCTTC. The chain joins TRBV29-1 to TRBJ2-1; possibly TRBD2 for D (5 bases). CDR3 size: 13 residues. CDR1 and CDR2 from the germline V gene are SQVTM and ANQGSEA. Trimming cost V 8 bases and J 1 base, with 12 bases left between them.

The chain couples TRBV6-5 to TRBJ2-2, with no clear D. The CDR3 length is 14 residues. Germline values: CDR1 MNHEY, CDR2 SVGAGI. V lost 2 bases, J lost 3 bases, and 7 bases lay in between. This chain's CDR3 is CASSYGVDTGELFF. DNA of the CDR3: TGTGCCAGCAGTTACGGGGTTGACACCGGGGAGCTGTTTTTT.

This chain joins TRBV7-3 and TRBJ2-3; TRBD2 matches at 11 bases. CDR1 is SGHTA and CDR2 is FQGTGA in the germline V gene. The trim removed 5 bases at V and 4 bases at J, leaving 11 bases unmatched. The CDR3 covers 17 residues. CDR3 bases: TGTGCCAGCAGCCCAGGCGGCCTAGCGGGAGGTTCAGATACGCAGTATTTT. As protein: CASSPGGLAGGSDTQYF.

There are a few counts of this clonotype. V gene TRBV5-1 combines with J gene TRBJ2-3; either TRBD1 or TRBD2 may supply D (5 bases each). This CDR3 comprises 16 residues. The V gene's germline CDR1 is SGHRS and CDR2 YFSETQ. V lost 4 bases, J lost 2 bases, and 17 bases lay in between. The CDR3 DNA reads TGCGCCAGCAGCCCCCCCCGGGACCAGAACACAGATACGCAGTATTTT. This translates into CASSPPRDQNTDTQYF.

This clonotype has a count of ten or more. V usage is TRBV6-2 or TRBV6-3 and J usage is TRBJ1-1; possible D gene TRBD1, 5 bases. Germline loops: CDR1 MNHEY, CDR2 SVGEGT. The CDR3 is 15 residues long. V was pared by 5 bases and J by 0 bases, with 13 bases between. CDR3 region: CASSNQGNLNTEAFF. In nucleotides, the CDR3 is TGTGCCAGCAGTAATCAGGGAAACCTGAACACTGAAGCTTTCTTT.

CDR3 sequence: CATSSKGREETQYF. The CDR3 region has the DNA TGTGCCACCAGCAGTAAGGGGCGGGAGGAGACCCAGTACTTC. The chain recombines TRBV15 with TRBJ2-5; 7 nucleotides line up with TRBD2. This CDR3 has 14 amino acids. With 3 bases clipped from V and 5 bases from J, the junction kept 6 bases outside the gene matches. Germline V gives CDR1 LNHNV, CDR2 YYDKDF (reference sequence).

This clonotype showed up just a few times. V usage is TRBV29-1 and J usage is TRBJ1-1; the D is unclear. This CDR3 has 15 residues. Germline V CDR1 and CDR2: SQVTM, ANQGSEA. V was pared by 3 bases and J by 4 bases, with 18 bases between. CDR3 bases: TGCAGCGTTGATGTCGGGCGGAGCCGGGTCACTGAAGCTTTCTTT. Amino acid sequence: CSVDVGRSRVTEAFF.

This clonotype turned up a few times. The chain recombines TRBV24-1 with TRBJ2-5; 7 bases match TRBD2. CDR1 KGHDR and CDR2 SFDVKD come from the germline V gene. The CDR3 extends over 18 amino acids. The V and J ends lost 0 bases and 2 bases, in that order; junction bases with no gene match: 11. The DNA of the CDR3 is TGTGCCACCAGTGATTTGCGGGCTAGCGGAACGGAGCAAGAGACCCAGTACTTC. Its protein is CATSDLRASGTEQETQYF.

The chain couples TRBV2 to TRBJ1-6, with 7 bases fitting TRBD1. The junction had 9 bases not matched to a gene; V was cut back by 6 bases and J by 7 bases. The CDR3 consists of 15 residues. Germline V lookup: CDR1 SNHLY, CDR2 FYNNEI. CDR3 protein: CASSRNRGGNSPLHF. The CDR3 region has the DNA TGTGCCAGCAGCCGAAACAGGGGTGGGAATTCACCCCTCCACTTT.